This T cell receptor (beta chain) was obtained from a study of T-cell memory formation after mild COVID-19. Study at large: For the most part, TCR clusters were specific to one donor. Study outcomes and limitations: Confirmation of SARS-CoV-2 specificity was lacking for second-wave clones peaking day 37. Later expanders leaned toward CD4+, whereas clones contracting from day 15 to 85 were balanced CD4/CD8.

MiXCR, run by TCRdb on the 5' RACE reads, gives a single entry per CDR3 protein. The sample comprises roughly 500,000 distinct CDR3 sequences, just over 20% of which are singletons, and approximately 12% rests with the top ten. This clonotype has a handful of counts. Its antigen is not identified. CDR1 and CDR2 (germline): SGHRS, YFSETQ. Trimming removed 5 bases from V and 5 bases from J; junction bases left unmatched: 12. There are 15 residues in the CDR3. Sequenced material: PBMCs or a T cell subset sorted from them (not recorded which). The clonotype was recovered from an adult woman who had mild COVID-19 (a few samples of this study predate the infection). Cell type and time point are not known. The chain joins TRBV5-1 to TRBJ2-7; 8 bases map to TRBD1. CDR3 amino acids: CASSAGGFGYNEQYF. CDR3 bases: TGCGCCAGCAGTGCAGGGGGCTTTGGGTACAACGAGCAGTACTTC. Full variable domain (remainder filled in from reference TRBV5-1 and TRBJ2-7): KAGVTQTPRYLIKTRGQQVTLSCSPISGHRSVSWYQQTPGQGLQFLFEYFSETQRNKGNFPGRFSGRQFSNSRSEMNVSTLELGDSALYLCASSAGGFGYNEQYFGPGTRLTVT.